Below are 5 T cell receptor beta chains sequenced from a single sample in a study of blood T cell repertoires in COVID-19. Method: immunoSEQ multiplex PCR; TCRdb's copy keeps in-frame clones and lacks some. The top ten clones hold about 4.3% of a sample with about 60,000 clones, 88% of them seen once. The sample consisted of peripheral blood. These receptor sequences come from a man aged 60-69 years with acute or convalescent COVID-19.

The CDR3 spells CASSDSRDRVRNEQFF. In nucleotides, the CDR3 is TGCGCCAGCAGTGATTCACGGGACAGGGTACGAAATGAGCAGTTCTTC. The chain has TRBV10-2 and TRBJ2-1, with 9 nucleotides matching TRBD1. Trimming removed 3 bases from V and 7 bases from J; junction bases left unmatched: 10. The CDR3 is made up of 16 amino acids. Germline assignment: CDR1 WSHSY and CDR2 SAAADI.

This chain connects TRBV19 to TRBJ2-7; 9 bases map to TRBD2. V lost 2 bases, J lost 4 bases, and 3 bases stayed unmatched. CDR1 LNHDA and CDR2 SQIVND come from the germline V gene (reference sequence). The CDR3 is 14 amino acids. For the CDR3, the DNA is TGTGCCAGTAGTATAAGGACTAGCGCTTACGAGCAGTACTTC. Its protein is CASSIRTSAYEQYF.

The chain combines TRBV27 with TRBJ1-6; maybe TRBD1 (6 bases). CDR1 and CDR2 from the germline V gene are MNHEY and SMNVEV (reference sequence). V lost 5 bases to trimming and J lost 7 bases, with 15 bases between them. The CDR3 is 15 residues long. CDR3 loop: CASSMQTGGNSPLHF. CDR3 DNA sequence: TGTGCCAGCAGTATGCAGACAGGCGGAAATTCACCCCTCCACTTT.

This chain connects TRBV28 to TRBJ1-2; 10 bases are shared with TRBD1. The CDR3 has 13 residues. V lost 6 bases to trimming and J lost 6 bases; unmatched junction nucleotides: 4. Germline V lookup: CDR1 MDHEN, CDR2 SYDVKM. The CDR3 is CASSLTGGNGYTF. DNA for the CDR3: TGTGCCAGCAGCCTGACAGGGGGCAATGGCTACACCTTC.

The J gene is TRBJ2-3, the V gene TRBV7-3; 7 bases fit TRBD1. With V trimmed by 5 bases and J by 3 bases, 14 bases remained unmatched. The germline CDR1 and CDR2 sequences are SGHTA and FQGTGA. This CDR3 has 17 residues. CDR3 loop: CASSAGMTGFSTDTQYF. DNA of the CDR3: TGTGCCAGCAGCGCCGGAATGACAGGGTTTTCTACAGATACGCAGTATTTT. The variable domain in full, with the rest retrieved from reference TRBV7-3 and TRBJ2-3, is GAGVSQTPSNKVTEKGKYVELRCDPISGHTALYWYRQSLGQGPEFLIYFQGTGAADDSGLPNDRFFAVRPEGSVSTLKIQRTERGDSAVYLCASSAGMTGFSTDTQYFGPGTRLTVL.